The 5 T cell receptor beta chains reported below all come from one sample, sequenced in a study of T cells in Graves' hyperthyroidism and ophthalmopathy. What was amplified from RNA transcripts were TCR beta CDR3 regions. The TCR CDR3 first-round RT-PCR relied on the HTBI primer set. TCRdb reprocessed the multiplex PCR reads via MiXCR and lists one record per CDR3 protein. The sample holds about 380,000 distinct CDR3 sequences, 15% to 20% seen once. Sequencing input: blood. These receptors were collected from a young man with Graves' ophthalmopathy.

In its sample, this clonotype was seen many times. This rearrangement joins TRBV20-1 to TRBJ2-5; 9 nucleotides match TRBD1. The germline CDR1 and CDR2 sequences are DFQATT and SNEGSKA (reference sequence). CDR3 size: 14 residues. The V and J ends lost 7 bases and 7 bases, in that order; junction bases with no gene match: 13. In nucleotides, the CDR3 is TGCAGTGTTGGGGGGGGGACAGGGTCTTTGACCCAGTACTTC. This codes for CSVGGGTGSLTQYF.

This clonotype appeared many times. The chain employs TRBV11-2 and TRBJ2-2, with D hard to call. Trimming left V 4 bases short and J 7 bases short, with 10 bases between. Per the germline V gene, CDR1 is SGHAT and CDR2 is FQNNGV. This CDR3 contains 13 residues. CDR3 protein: CASSSAGRGELFF. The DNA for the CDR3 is TGTGCCAGCAGCTCAGCCGGGCGCGGGGAGCTGTTTTTT.

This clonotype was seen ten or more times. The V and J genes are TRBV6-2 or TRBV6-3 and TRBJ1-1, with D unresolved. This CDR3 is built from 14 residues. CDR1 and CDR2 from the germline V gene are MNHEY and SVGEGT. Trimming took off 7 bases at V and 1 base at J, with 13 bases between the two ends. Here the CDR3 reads CASIGRSENTEAFF. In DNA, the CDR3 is TGTGCCAGCATCGGTAGGTCAGAGAACACTGAAGCTTTCTTT.

The CDR3 region has the DNA TGCGCCAGCAGCCAGGGTGTGGCGAACACCGGGGAGCTGTTTTTT. Translation gives CASSQGVANTGELFF. This chain links TRBV4-1 with TRBJ2-2; no reliable D call. In germline, CDR1 is MGHRA, CDR2 YSYEKL. The CDR3 totals 15 residues. The ends were cut back, 3 bases at V and 0 bases at J, with 8 bases in the middle.

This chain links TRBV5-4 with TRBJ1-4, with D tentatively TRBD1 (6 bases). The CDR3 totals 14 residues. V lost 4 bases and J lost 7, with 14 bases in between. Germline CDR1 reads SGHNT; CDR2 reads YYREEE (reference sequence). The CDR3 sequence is CASSIGGKSEKLFF. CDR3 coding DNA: TGTGCCAGCAGCATAGGGGGTAAAAGTGAAAAACTGTTTTTT.